The 5 T cell receptor beta chains listed next were all sequenced from one sample in a study of blood T cell repertoires in COVID-19. Sequencing was performed with immunoSEQ multiplex PCR; in TCRdb, only in-frame clones are kept and a portion is missing. The repertoire holds 200,000 to 250,000 clones, with roughly 86% as singletons. The sample was PBMCs or T cells enriched from blood (not recorded which). All receptors come from a woman between 45 and 60 years old who had recovered from COVID-19.

The chain couples TRBV4-3 to TRBJ2-2; D possibly corresponds to TRBD2 (5 bases). Germline V gives CDR1 LGHNA, CDR2 YSLEER. The V gene lost 0 bases and the J gene lost 5 bases, with 16 bases spanning the gap. The CDR3 is 17 amino acids. The CDR3 loop is CASSQDMQLVWTGELFF. CDR3 DNA sequence: TGCGCCAGCAGCCAAGATATGCAACTAGTTTGGACCGGGGAGCTGTTTTTT.

This rearrangement joins TRBV7-3 to TRBJ2-3; 11 positions agree with TRBD2. The CDR3 has 16 amino acids. V dropped 6 bases and J dropped 1; count of bases not matched to a gene: 6. CDR1 and CDR2 (germline): SGHTA, FQGTGA. The CDR3 DNA reads as TGTGCCAGCAGGACCGGGACTAGCGGACGCACAGATACGCAGTATTTT. Amino acid sequence: CASRTGTSGRTDTQYF.

This sequence joins TRBV27 and TRBJ1-6, with 12 bases fitting TRBD1. Germline CDR1 MNHEY, CDR2 SMNVEV (reference sequence). CDR3 size: 17 residues. Trimming took 5 bases from V and 6 from J; bases not matched to a gene: 8. The CDR3 nucleotides read TGTGCCAGCAGTAACCGCCGGGACAGGGGGCTTAATTCACCCCTCCACTTT. This encodes CASSNRRDRGLNSPLHF.

The chain has TRBV11-2 and TRBJ2-1; the D is unclear. V was pared by 6 bases and J by 5 bases, with 11 bases between. Germline-derived CDR1 and CDR2 are SGHAT and FQNNGV. The CDR3 has 13 amino acids. CDR3 residues: CASRVNRDNEQFF. The CDR3 nucleotides are TGTGCCAGCAGAGTTAACCGGGACAATGAGCAGTTCTTC.

The genes are TRBV10-2 and TRBJ1-1, with D perhaps matching TRBD1 (5 bases). V was trimmed by 3 bases and J by 4 bases, leaving 9 bases between them. The CDR3 has 13 amino acids. Germline CDR1 and CDR2: WSHSY and SAAADI. The CDR3 region is CASSDTGGTEAFF. DNA for the CDR3: TGCGCCAGCAGTGATACAGGCGGCACTGAAGCTTTCTTT.